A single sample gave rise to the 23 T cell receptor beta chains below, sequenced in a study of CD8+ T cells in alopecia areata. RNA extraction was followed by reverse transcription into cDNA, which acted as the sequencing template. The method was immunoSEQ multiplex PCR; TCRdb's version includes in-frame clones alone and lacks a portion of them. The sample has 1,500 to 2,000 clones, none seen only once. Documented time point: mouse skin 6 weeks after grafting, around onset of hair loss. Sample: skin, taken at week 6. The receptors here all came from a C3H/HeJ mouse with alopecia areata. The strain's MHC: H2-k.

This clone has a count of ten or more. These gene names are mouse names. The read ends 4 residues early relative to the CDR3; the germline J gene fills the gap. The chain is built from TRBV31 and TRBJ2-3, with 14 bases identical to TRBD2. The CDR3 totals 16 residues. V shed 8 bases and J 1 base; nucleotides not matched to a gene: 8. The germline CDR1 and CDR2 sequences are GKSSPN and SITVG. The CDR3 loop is CAGWDWGGAGAETLYF. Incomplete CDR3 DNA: TGTGCCGGATGGGACTGGGGGGGCGCGGGTGCAGAA. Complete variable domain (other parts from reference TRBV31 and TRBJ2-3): AQTIHQWPVAEIKAVGSPLSLGCTIKGKSSPNLYWYWQATGGTLQQLFYSITVGQVESVVQLNLSASRPKDDQFILSTEKLLLSHSGFYLCAGWDWGGAGAETLYFGSGTRLTVL.

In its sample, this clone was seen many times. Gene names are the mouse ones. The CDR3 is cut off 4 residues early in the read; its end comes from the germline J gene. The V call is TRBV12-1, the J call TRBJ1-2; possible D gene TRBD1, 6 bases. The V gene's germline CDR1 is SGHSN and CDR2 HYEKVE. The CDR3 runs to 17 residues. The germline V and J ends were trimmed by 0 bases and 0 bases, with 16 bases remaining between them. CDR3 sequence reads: CASSLEAGALANSDYTF. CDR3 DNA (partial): TGTGCCAGCTCTCTCGAGGCAGGGGCCCTTGCAAACTCC.

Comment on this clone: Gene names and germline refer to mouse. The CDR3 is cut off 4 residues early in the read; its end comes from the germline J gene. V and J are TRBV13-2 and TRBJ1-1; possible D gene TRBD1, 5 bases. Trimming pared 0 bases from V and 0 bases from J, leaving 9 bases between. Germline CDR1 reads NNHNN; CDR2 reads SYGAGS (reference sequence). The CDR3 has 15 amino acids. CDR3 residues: CASGDEQGANTEVFF. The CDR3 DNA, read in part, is TGTGCCAGCGGTGATGAGCAGGGTGCAAACACA.

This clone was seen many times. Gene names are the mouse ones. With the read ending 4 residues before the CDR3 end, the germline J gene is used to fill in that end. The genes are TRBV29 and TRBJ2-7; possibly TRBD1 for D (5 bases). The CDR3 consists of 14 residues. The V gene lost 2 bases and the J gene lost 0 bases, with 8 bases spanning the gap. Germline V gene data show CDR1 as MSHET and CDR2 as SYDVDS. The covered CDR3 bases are TGTGCTAGCAGTTTACACAGGTACTCCTAT. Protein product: CASSLHRYSY. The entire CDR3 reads CASSLHRYSYEQYF.

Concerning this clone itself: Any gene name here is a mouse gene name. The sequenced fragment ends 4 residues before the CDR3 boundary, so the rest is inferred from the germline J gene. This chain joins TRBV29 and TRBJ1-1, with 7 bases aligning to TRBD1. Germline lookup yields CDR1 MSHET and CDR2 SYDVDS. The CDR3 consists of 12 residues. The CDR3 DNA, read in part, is TGTGCTAGCAGTCTACAGGGGACA. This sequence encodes CASSLQGT. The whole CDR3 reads CASSLQGTEVFF. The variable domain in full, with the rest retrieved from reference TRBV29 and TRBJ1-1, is DMKVTQMPRYLIKRMGENVLLECGQDMSHETMYWYRQDPGLGLQLIYISYDVDSNSEGDIPKGYRVSRKKREHFSLILDSAKTNQTSVYFCASSLQGTEVFFGKGTRLTVV.

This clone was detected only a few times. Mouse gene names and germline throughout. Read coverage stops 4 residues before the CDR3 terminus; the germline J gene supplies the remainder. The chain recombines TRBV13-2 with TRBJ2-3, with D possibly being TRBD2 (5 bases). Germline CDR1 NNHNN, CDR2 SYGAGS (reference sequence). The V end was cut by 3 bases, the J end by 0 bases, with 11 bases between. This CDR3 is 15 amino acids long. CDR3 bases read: TGTGCCAGCGGTGGCCACTGGAGTAGTGCAGAA. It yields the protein CASGGHWSSAE. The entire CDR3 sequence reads CASGGHWSSAETLYF.

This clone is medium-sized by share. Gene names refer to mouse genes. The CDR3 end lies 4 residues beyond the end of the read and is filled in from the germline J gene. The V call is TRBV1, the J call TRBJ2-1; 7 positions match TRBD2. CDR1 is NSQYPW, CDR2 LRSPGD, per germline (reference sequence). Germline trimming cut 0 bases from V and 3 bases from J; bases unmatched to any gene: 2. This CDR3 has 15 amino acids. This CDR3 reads CTCSADSGGYAEQFF. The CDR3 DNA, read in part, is TGCACCTGCAGTGCAGATTCTGGGGGCTATGCT. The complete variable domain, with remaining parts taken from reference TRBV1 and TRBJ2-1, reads VTLLEQNPRWRLVPRGQAVNLRCILKNSQYPWMSWYQQDLQKQLQWLFTLRSPGDKEVKSLPGADYLATRVTDTELRLQVANMSQGRTLYCTCSADSGGYAEQFFGPGTRLTVL.

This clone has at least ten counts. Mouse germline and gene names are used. The sequenced CDR3 bases are TGTGCCAGCGGTGATGCAACACTGGGGGGTGAT. As protein: CASGDATLGGD. The full CDR3 protein reads CASGDATLGGDEQYF. The J gene is TRBJ2-7, the V gene TRBV13-2; 9 bases line up with TRBD2. Sequencing ends 4 residues short of the CDR3 end; the germline J gene provides the rest. The CDR3 is 15 residues long. Per germline, CDR1 NNHNN and CDR2 SYGAGS (reference sequence).

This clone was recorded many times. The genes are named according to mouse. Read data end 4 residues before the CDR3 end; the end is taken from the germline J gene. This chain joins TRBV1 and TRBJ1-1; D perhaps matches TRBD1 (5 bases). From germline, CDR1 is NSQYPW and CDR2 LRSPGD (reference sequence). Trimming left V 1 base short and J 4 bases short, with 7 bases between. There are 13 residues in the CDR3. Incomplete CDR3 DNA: TGCACCTGCAGTGCAGGGGGCGGCACA. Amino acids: CTCSAGGGT. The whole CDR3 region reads CTCSAGGGTEVFF.

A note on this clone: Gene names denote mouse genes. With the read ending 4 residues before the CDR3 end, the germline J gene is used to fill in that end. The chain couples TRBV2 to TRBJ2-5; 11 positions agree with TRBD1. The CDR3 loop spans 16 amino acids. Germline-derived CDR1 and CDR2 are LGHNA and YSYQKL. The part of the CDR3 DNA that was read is TGTGCCAGCAGCCAAGATGTGGACAGGGGGCGAGAC. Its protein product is CASSQDVDRGRD. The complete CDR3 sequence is CASSQDVDRGRDTQYF.

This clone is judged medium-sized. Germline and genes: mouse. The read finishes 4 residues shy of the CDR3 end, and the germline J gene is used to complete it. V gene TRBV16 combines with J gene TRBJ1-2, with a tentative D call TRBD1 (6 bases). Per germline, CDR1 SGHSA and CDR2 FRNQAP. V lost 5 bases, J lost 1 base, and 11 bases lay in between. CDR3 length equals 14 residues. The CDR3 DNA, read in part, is TGTGCAAGCAGCCCGGGACATAAAAACTCC. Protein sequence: CASSPGHKNS. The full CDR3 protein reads CASSPGHKNSDYTF.

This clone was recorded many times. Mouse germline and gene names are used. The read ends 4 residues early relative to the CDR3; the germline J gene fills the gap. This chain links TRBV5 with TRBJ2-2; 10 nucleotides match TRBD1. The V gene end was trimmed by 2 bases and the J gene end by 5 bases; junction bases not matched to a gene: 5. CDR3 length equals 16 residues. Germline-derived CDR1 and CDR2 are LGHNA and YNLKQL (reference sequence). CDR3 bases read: TGTGCCAGCAGCCAAATACCGGGACAGGGGACCGGG. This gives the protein CASSQIPGQGTG. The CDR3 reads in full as CASSQIPGQGTGQLYF.

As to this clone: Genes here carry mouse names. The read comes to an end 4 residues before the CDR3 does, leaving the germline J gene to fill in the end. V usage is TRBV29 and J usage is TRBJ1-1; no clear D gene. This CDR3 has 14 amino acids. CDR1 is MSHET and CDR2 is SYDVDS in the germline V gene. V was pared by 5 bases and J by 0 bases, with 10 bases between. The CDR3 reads CASSPPMANTEVFF. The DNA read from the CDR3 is TGTGCTAGCAGTCCTCCGATGGCAAACACA.

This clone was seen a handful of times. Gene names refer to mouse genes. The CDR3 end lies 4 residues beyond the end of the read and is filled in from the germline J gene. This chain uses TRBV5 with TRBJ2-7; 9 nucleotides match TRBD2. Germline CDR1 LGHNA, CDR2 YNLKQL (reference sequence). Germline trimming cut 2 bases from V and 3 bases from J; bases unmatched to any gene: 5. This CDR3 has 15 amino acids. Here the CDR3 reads CASSQPGTGFYEQYF. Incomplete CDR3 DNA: TGTGCCAGCAGCCAACCCGGGACTGGGTTCTAT.

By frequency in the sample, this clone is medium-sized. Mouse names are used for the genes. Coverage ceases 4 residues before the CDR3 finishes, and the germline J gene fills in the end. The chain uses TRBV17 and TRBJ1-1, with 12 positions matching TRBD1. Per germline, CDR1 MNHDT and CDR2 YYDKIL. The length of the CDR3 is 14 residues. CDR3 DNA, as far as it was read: TGTGCTAGCAGTAGTTGGGACAGGGGGCAA. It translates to CASSSWDRGQ. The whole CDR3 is CASSSWDRGQEVFF.

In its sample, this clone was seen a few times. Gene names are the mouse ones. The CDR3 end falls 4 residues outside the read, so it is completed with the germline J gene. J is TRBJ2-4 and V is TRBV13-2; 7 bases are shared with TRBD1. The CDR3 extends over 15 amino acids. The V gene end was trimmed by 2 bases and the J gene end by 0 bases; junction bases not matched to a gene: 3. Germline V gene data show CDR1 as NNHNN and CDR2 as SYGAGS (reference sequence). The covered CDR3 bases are TGTGCCAGCGGTGAGCGGGACAGAAGTCAAAAC. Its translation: CASGERDRSQN. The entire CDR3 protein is CASGERDRSQNTLYF.

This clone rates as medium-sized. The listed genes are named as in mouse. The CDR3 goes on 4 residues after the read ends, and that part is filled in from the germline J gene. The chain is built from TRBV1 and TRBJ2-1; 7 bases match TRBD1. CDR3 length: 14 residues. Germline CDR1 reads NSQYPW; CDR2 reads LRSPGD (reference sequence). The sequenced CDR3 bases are TGCACCTGCAGTACAGGGGCGGATGGCGCT. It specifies CTCSTGADGA. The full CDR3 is CTCSTGADGAEQFF. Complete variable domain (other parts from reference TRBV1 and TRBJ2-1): VTLLEQNPRWRLVPRGQAVNLRCILKNSQYPWMSWYQQDLQKQLQWLFTLRSPGDKEVKSLPGADYLATRVTDTELRLQVANMSQGRTLYCTCSTGADGAEQFFGPGTRLTVL.

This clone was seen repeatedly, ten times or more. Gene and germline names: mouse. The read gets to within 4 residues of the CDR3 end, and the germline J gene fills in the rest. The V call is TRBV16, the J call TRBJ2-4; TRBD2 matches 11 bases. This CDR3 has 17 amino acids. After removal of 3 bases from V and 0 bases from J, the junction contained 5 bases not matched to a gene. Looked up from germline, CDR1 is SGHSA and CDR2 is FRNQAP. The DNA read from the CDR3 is TGTGCAAGCAGCTTCCGGGACTGGGGGCCTAGTCAAAAC. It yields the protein CASSFRDWGPSQN. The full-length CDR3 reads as CASSFRDWGPSQNTLYF.

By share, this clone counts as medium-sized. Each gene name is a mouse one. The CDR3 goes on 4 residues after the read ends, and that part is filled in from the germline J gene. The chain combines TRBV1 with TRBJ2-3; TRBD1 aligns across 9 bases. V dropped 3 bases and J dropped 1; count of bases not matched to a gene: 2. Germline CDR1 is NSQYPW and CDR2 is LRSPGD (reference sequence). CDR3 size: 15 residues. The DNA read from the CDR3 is TGCACCTGCAGTGCCGGGGACAGGGGTGCAGAA. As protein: CTCSAGDRGAE. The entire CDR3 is CTCSAGDRGAETLYF.

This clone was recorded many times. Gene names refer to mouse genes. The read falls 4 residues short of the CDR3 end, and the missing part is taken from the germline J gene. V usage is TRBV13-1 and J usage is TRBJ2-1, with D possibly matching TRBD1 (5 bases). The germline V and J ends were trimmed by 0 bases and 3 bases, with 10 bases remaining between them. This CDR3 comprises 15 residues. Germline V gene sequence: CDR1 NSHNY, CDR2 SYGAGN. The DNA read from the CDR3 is TGTGCCAGCAGTGATGCACGGCAGGGCTATGCT. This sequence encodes CASSDARQGYA. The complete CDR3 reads CASSDARQGYAEQFF.

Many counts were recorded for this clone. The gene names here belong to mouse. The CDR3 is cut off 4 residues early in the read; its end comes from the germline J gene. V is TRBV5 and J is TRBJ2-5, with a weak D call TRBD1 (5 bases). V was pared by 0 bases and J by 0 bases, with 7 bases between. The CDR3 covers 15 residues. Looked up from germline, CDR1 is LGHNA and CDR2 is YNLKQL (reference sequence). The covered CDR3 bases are TGTGCCAGCAGCCAAGAGCAGGGTAACCAAGAC. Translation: CASSQEQGNQD. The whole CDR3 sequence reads CASSQEQGNQDTQYF.

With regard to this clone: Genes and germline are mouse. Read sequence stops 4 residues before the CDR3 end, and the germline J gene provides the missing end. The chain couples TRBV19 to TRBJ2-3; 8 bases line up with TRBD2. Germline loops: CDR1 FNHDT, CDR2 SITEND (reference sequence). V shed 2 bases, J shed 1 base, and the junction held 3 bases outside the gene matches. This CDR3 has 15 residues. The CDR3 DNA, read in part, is TGTGCCAGCAGTATCGGGGGGGGGCGTGCAGAA. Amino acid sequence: CASSIGGGRAE. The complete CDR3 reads CASSIGGGRAETLYF.

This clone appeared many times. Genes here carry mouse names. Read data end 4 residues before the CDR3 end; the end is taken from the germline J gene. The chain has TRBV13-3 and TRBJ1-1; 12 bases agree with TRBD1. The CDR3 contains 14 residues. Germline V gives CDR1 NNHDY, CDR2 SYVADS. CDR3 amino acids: CASSSGTGGGEVFF. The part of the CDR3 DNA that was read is TGTGCCAGCAGTTCCGGGACAGGGGGCGGA.